The clone carrying this TCR beta chain has only one observation. The antigen remains unidentified. The data were produced by immunoSEQ multiplex PCR, yet TCRdb's version contains in-frame clones alone and is incomplete. The sample comprises some 2,000,000 clones, over 85% of which are singletons, and roughly 0.13% rests with the top ten. CDR3 length: 18 residues. The data were taken from a study of shared clonotypes between healthy human individuals. Study as a whole: The donors, a couple of women and a few men, were aged 18 to 49.

Study-level findings and limits: Larger richness was generally estimated for naive than memory subsets. The sole specimen, blood, was sampled, and tissue repertoires likely differ.

The receptor was derived from a man aged 18 to 29 in good health. V usage is TRBV21-1 and J usage is TRBJ1-1; the listed D gene, TRBD1, was not tested against the DNA. TRBV21-1 is a known pseudogene. The material sequenced was naive CD4+ T cells sorted from blood. Subset meaning: CD45RA+ positively selected. This CDR3 reads CASSSQRDRGRGDTEAFF. The CDR3 region has the DNA TGTGCCAGCAGCTCCCAAAGAGACAGGGGGCGAGGGGACACTGAAGCTTTCTTT.